The source of this T cell receptor (beta chain) is a study of shared clonotypes between healthy human individuals. The CDR3 spans 13 residues. The V gene's germline CDR1 is MNHNY and CDR2 SVGAGI (reference sequence). V shed 1 base, J shed 10 bases, and the junction held 6 bases outside the gene matches. Repertoires were generated with immunoSEQ multiplex PCR, while TCRdb's copy carries only in-frame clones and drops some. The table records 2 million to 2.5 million clones, almost 96% of them present only once. The material sequenced was naive CD4+ T cells sorted from blood. Stated subset: CD45RA+ positively selected. J is TRBJ1-1 and V is TRBV6-6; 7 nucleotides line up with TRBD1. This clonotype originated in a man aged 18 to 29 in good health. The CDR3 coding sequence is TGTGCCAGCAGTTACTTATTTCGGACAGGAGCTTTCTTT. Translated: CASSYLFRTGAFF.